The entry that follows covers one T cell receptor beta chain sequence. Authors' processing steps: Nucleated cell counts were estimated from reference gene primer amplification. The data were produced by immunoSEQ multiplex PCR, yet TCRdb's version contains in-frame clones alone and is incomplete. D and trimming were read from the DNA, whereas the V and J calls and clone size are those reported in that table. The repertoire holds roughly 100,000 clones, with roughly 85% as singletons. The data were taken from a study of blood T cell repertoires in COVID-19. Across the study: COVID-19 samples from acute and convalescent phases originated in the United States, Italy and Spain. PBMCs, B-cell-depleted T cells, or T cells were the source of the cDNA or gDNA that made up the material.

The V end lost 1 base, the J end lost 6 bases, and 15 bases lay between the germline ends. Germline CDR1 SEHNR, CDR2 FQNEAQ (reference sequence). The CDR3 length is 15 residues. The chain links TRBV7-9 to TRBJ1-2, with D perhaps TRBD1 (5 bases). The sequence came from a woman aged 80 or over with acute or convalescent COVID-19. The specimen sequenced was peripheral blood. The CDR3 nucleotides are TGTGCCAGCAGCTTAGAAGGCAGGGTGGGAAATGGCTACACCTTC. Its protein is CASSLEGRVGNGYTF.